This T cell receptor beta chain originates from a study of T-cell memory formation after mild COVID-19. Study details: Clusters were largely donor specific. Study conclusions and caveats: Confirmation of SARS-CoV-2 specificity was lacking for second-wave clones peaking day 37.

From germline, CDR1 is MNHEY and CDR2 SMNVEV (reference sequence). This CDR3 is built from 10 residues. Constant-segment-primed 5'RACE gave TCR alpha and TCR beta cDNA libraries with sample barcodes and UMIs. TCRdb reprocessed the 5' RACE reads with MiXCR, giving one entry per CDR3 protein. The sample includes 400,000 to 500,000 distinct CDR3 sequences, roughly 26% of them seen just once. This clonotype was picked up a small number of times. The antigen remains unidentified. The chain employs TRBV27 and TRBJ2-7; D gene uncertain. This sequence was found in an adult woman who had mild COVID-19 (a few samples of this study predate the infection). Cell type and time point are not known. The source material was PBMCs or a T cell subset sorted from them (not recorded which). The DNA of the CDR3 is TGTGCCAGCAGTTACCAGGCCGTCAAGGTC. This translates into CASSYQAVKV.